The next 6 T cell receptor beta chains were all read from a single sample in a study of human T cells and chemical hapten exposure. Time point given: patch test 1, 2 weeks after DPC sensitization. The sample's treatment: therapeutic diphenylcyclopropenone sensitization with weekly scalp DPC. One entry per CDR3 protein results from TCRdb running MiXCR on the RACE reads. The table shows approximately 340,000 distinct CDR3 sequences, with under 8% occurring only once. This sample comprised whole blood, obtained in connection with sensitization to the hapten diphenylcyclopropenone (DPC). The receptors shown here come from a woman between 18 and 29 years old with alopecia areata. Some clones in this sample may be carry-over from other donors' samples.

A few counts support this clonotype. The chain has TRBV4-3 and TRBJ1-5, with a weak D call TRBD1 (5 bases). Germline CDR1 and CDR2: LGHNA and YSLEER. This CDR3 contains 17 residues. Trimming took off 0 bases at V and 0 bases at J, with 12 bases between the two ends. In DNA, the CDR3 is TGCGCCAGCAGCCAAGAGCTGGGGGAGTATAGCAATCAGCCCCAGCATTTT. It is translated as CASSQELGEYSNQPQHF.

This clonotype was found a few times. The chain links TRBV7-2 to TRBJ2-4; no definite D call. V lost 5 bases and J 5 bases, leaving 10 bases between the germline ends. CDR1 SGHTA and CDR2 FQGNSA come from the germline V gene. CDR3 length: 13 residues. CDR3 sequence reads: CASSMGSENIQYF. The CDR3 DNA follows: TGTGCCAGCAGCATGGGGTCGGAAAACATTCAGTACTTC.

Many counts were recorded for this clonotype. The CDR3 DNA reads TGTGCCATCAGCTCGAGTCAGTACGAGCAGTACTTC. Its protein product is CAISSSQYEQYF. This chain connects TRBV10-3 to TRBJ2-7; no clear D. The length of the CDR3 is 12 residues. V dropped 6 bases and J dropped 4 bases, with 10 bases sitting between them. From germline, CDR1 is ENHRY and CDR2 SYGVKD.

The sample holds a few counts of this clonotype. This chain uses TRBV12-5 with TRBJ2-7; D not certain. Germline V CDR1 and CDR2: LGHNT, FRNRAP. The CDR3 loop spans 13 amino acids. Deletions cut 1 base from V and 1 base from J, with 5 bases between. The DNA for the CDR3 is TGTGCTAGTGGTTTGGGGGAATCCTACGAGCAGTACTTC. Amino acid sequence: CASGLGESYEQYF.

The chain is built from TRBV10-3 and TRBJ1-4; maybe TRBD1 (6 bases). The CDR3 runs 12 residues. CDR1 ENHRY and CDR2 SYGVKD come from the germline V gene. As DNA, the CDR3 is TGTGGGAAGGACAGCTCGGGTGAAAAACTGTTTTTT. It yields the protein CGKDSSGEKLFF.

The table lists this clonotype with many counts. The J gene is TRBJ1-3, the V gene TRBV4-2, with D unclear. CDR1 is LGHNA and CDR2 is YNFKEQ in the germline V gene. Trimming removed 2 bases from V and 0 bases from J, with 14 bases in between. There are 17 residues in the CDR3. This chain's CDR3 is CASSQYYTLLSGNTIYF. As DNA, the CDR3 is TGTGCCAGCAGCCAATATTACACCCTCCTCTCTGGAAACACCATATATTTT.